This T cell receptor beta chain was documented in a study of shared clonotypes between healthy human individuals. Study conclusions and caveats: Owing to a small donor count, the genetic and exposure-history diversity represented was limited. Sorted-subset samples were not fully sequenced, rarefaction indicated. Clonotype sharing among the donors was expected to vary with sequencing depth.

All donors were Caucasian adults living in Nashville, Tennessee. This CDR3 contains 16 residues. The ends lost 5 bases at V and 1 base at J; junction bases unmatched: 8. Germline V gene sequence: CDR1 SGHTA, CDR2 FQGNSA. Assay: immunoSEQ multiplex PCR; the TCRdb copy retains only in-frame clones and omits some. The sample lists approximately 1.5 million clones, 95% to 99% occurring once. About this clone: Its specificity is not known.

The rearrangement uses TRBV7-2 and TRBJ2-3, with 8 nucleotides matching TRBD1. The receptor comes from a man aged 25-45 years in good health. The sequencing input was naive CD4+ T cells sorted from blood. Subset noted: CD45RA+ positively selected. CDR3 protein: CASSQHGTGRTDTQYF. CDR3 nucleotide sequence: TGTGCCAGCAGCCAGCACGGGACAGGTCGCACAGATACGCAGTATTTT.